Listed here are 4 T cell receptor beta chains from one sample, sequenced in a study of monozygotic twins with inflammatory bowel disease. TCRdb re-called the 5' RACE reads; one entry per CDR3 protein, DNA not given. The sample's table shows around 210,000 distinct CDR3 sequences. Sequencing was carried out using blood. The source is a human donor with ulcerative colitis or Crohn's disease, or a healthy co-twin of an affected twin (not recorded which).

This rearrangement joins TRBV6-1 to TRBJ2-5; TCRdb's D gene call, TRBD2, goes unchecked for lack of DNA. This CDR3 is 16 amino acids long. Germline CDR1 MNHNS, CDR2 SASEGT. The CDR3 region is CATNPRSGGTQETQYF.

The CDR3: CASSLQGGFTEAFF. V usage is TRBV11-1 and J usage is TRBJ1-1; TCRdb's D gene call, TRBD1, goes unchecked for lack of DNA. Germline V gene lookup returns CDR1 SGHAT and CDR2 FQDESV (reference sequence). CDR3 length equals 14 residues.

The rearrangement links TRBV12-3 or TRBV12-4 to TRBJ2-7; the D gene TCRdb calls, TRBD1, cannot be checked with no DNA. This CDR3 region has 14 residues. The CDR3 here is CASSSDRGPIEQYF.

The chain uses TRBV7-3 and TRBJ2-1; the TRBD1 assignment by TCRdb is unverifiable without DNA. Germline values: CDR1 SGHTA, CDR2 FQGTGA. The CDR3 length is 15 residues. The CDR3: CASSRTDSSYNEQFF. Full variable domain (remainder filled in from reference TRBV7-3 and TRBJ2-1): GAGVSQTPSNKVTEKGKYVELRCDPISGHTALYWYRQSLGQGPEFLIYFQGTGAADDSGLPNDRFFAVRPEGSVSTLKIQRTERGDSAVYLCASSRTDSSYNEQFFGPGTRLTVL.